The entry that follows covers one T cell receptor beta chain sequence. Per the authors' pipeline: Using reference gene primer amplification, nucleated cell counts were estimated. The data were produced by immunoSEQ multiplex PCR, yet TCRdb's version contains in-frame clones alone and is incomplete. D and trimming were read from the DNA, whereas the V and J calls and clone size are those reported in that table. The profile shows about 190,000 clones, approximately 87% of them singletons. The germline gives CDR1 SGHVS, CDR2 FQNEAQ. Trimming stripped 7 bases from V and 0 bases from J, with 10 bases between. This CDR3 is 14 amino acids long. The sample belongs to a study of blood T cell repertoires in COVID-19. The wider study: Some COVID-19 samples were acute and others convalescent; all came from the United States, Italy and Spain.

The chain is built from TRBV7-8 and TRBJ1-3, with D unclear. Sequencing input: peripheral blood. The receptor's source is a woman under 30 who had recovered from COVID-19. Here the CDR3 DNA reads TGTGCCAGCACCGCACCCAGCTCTGGAAACACCATATATTTT. Amino acids: CASTAPSSGNTIYF.